Shown below are 5 T cell receptor beta chains from a single sample sequenced in a study of cytomegalovirus exposure and HLA in healthy donors. The table came from immunoSEQ multiplex PCR; TCRdb's copy has only in-frame clones and leaves some out. Here the sample spans around 70,000 clones, around 94% being singletons. Sequenced material: PBMCs. Source of these receptors: a woman between 18 and 29 years old in good health and CMV-seropositive.

The chain recombines TRBV7-9 with TRBJ2-5, with D maybe TRBD1 (5 bases). The V end lost 0 bases, the J end lost 0 bases, and 8 bases lay between the germline ends. Per germline, CDR1 SEHNR and CDR2 FQNEAQ (reference sequence). This CDR3 region has 15 residues. CDR3 sequence (DNA): TGTGCCAGCAGCTTAGCCCAGGGTGACCAAGAGACCCAGTACTTC. Protein: CASSLAQGDQETQYF. The complete variable domain, with remaining parts taken from reference TRBV7-9 and TRBJ2-5, reads DTGVSQNPRHKITKRGQNVTFRCDPISEHNRLYWYRQTLGQGPEFLTYFQNEAQLEKSRLLSDRFSAERPKGSFSTLEIQRTEQGDSAMYLCASSLAQGDQETQYFGPGTRLLVL.

V gene TRBV4-2 combines with J gene TRBJ2-3, with TRBD1 as a possible D gene (6 bases). The CDR3 has 15 residues. Germline V gene data show CDR1 as LGHNA and CDR2 as YNFKEQ. V was cut by 5 bases and J by 2 bases, with 14 bases left in between. The CDR3 DNA is TGTGCCAGCAGCGCCCTAGGGGGAAACACAGATACGCAGTATTTT. Protein product: CASSALGGNTDTQYF.

This chain uses TRBV13 with TRBJ2-3; 12 nucleotides align to TRBD2. Germline CDR1 is PRHDT and CDR2 is FYEKMQ (reference sequence). The J segment lost 2 bases and the V segment lost 5 bases, leaving 5 bases of the junction unmatched. The CDR3 covers 16 residues. CDR3 amino acids: CASSPRLAGDTDTQYF. CDR3 nucleotides: TGTGCCAGCAGCCCGAGACTAGCGGGAGACACAGATACGCAGTATTTT.

The chain couples TRBV19 to TRBJ1-3, with D possibly TRBD1 on 6 matching bases. The CDR3 extends over 14 amino acids. V was clipped by 6 bases and J by 0 bases, with 9 bases between them. Per the germline V gene, CDR1 is LNHDA and CDR2 is SQIVND (reference sequence). This CDR3 is CASSEDSSGNTIYF. In nucleotides, the CDR3 is TGTGCCAGTAGCGAGGACAGCTCTGGAAACACCATATATTTT. Supplemented by reference TRBV19 and TRBJ1-3, the full variable domain reads DGGITQSPKYLFRKEGQNVTLSCEQNLNHDAMYWYRQDPGQGLRLIYYSQIVNDFQKGDIAEGYSVSREKKESFPLTVTSAQKNPTAFYLCASSEDSSGNTIYFGEGSWLTVV.

The chain has TRBV5-6 and TRBJ1-1, with a tentative D call TRBD1 (6 bases). The germline V gene has CDR1 SGHDT and CDR2 YYEEEE. The CDR3 spans 14 residues. V lost 0 bases to trimming and J lost 5 bases, with 11 bases between them. The CDR3 region is CASSLGWTATEAFF. The CDR3 DNA follows: TGTGCCAGCAGCTTGGGCTGGACAGCGACTGAAGCTTTCTTT.